The sequence of this TCR beta chain was determined in a study of read filtering for tumor transcriptome and immune sequencing. Germline-derived CDR1 and CDR2 are SGHVS and FNYEAQ. This CDR3 is 14 amino acids long. The V gene lost 5 bases and the J gene lost 5 bases, with 13 bases spanning the gap. A word on this clonotype: Its antigen is unknown. A read error is possible here, since a much larger clone lies one base away. The CDR3 does not end in the conserved phenylalanine or tryptophan, so this is likely a read error.

Study outcomes and limitations: Without single-read clonotypes, shared clonotype proportions correlated more between IR-seq and RNA-seq.

The library was built from 400 ng RNA with molecular barcoded adaptors for alpha/delta and beta/gamma chains. MiXCR, run by TCRdb on the reads, gives a single entry per CDR3 protein. The repertoire holds roughly 130,000 distinct CDR3 sequences, with about an eighth as singletons. The receptor was derived from a donor at least 40 years old with multiple myeloma. The chain recombines TRBV7-6 with TRBJ2-1; TRBD2 is a possible D gene (6 bases). Input material: a population of CD138-negative cells sorted from bone marrow. CDR3 protein: CASSRGTWNNEQFS. The CDR3 region has the DNA TGTGCCAGCAGCCGGGGGACCTGGAACAATGAGCAGTTCTCC.